The 3 T cell receptor beta chains below were found in one sample sequenced in a study of blood T cell repertoires in COVID-19. The table came from immunoSEQ multiplex PCR; TCRdb's copy has only in-frame clones and leaves some out. The sample includes roughly 190,000 clones, over 70% of them seen just once. Sequenced sample: peripheral blood. The source is a man in his 60s with acute or convalescent COVID-19.

This chain uses TRBV6-1 with TRBJ1-3; 9 bases match TRBD1. This CDR3 has 16 residues. The V gene end was trimmed by 3 bases and the J gene end by 3 bases; junction bases not matched to a gene: 6. CDR1 is MNHNS and CDR2 is SASEGT in the germline V gene. CDR3 loop: CASSELGQGYGNTIYF. The CDR3 DNA reads TGTGCCAGCAGTGAGCTAGGACAGGGGTATGGAAACACCATATATTTT.

The rearrangement uses TRBV7-8 and TRBJ1-1; possibly TRBD1 for D (6 bases). Trimming left V 2 bases short and J 10 bases short, with 14 bases between. This CDR3 has 13 residues. Germline V lookup: CDR1 SGHVS, CDR2 FQNEAQ. The CDR3 is CASSLQGQAIAFF. The CDR3 region has the DNA TGTGCCAGCAGCTTACAGGGACAAGCCATAGCTTTCTTT.

The chain is built from TRBV15 and TRBJ2-1, with TRBD2 matching 14 bases. CDR1 is LNHNV and CDR2 is YYDKDF in the germline V gene (reference sequence). The CDR3 runs to 13 residues. Germline trimming cut 8 bases from V and 7 bases from J; bases unmatched to any gene: 1. The CDR3 DNA is TGTGCCACCGGGACTAGCGGGAGAAATGAGCAGTTCTTC. Translated, it gives CATGTSGRNEQFF.